Below are 21 T cell receptor beta chains sequenced from a single sample in a study of graft-versus-host responses after intestinal transplantation (dated by TCRdb to about 2021). The library was generated by the immunoSEQ multiplex PCR assay. Imported from immuneACCESS, the table was reduced by TCRdb to in-frame sequences with V and J called. These copies leave out some clones; in studies compared against another copy, an unresolved V gene accounts for under half, and the cause of the remainder is not known. The sample table holds roughly 14,000 clones, of which about 90% were seen once. The ten largest clonotypes hold 6% to 7% of the sample. The specimen was bone marrow, collected about 120 days after intestinal transplantation. The receptors were gathered from a human patient who received an intestinal transplant, so some T cells may come from the graft donor.

The V call is TRBV28, the J call TRBJ2-7; D is uncertain. CDR1 is MDHEN and CDR2 is SYDVKM in the germline V gene. V gave up 2 bases and J gave up 1 base, with 6 bases separating them. The CDR3 loop spans 13 amino acids. CDR3 sequence reads: CASSLGESYEQYF. The CDR3 DNA sequence: TGTGCCAGCAGTTTAGGGGAATCCTACGAGCAGTACTTC.

This clone was detected only a few times. This chain links TRBV29-1 with TRBJ2-5; no reliable D call. Germline V lookup: CDR1 SQVTM, CDR2 ANQGSEA. Trimming removed 4 bases at V and 0 bases at J, with 12 bases between. This CDR3 is 14 amino acids long. CDR3 coding DNA: TGCAGCGTTGGAAGGGCACTACACCAAGAGACCCAGTACTTC. This gives the protein CSVGRALHQETQYF.

V and J are TRBV5-4 and TRBJ2-2; TRBD1 aligns across 7 bases. Looked up from germline, CDR1 is SGHNT and CDR2 is YYREEE (reference sequence). The CDR3 runs to 16 residues. The V gene end was trimmed by 0 bases and the J gene end by 6 bases; junction bases not matched to a gene: 8. The CDR3 DNA is TGTGCCAGCAGCTTGGGTGACAGGGTTGGACCCGGGGAGCTGTTTTTT. Translating gives CASSLGDRVGPGELFF.

The chain has TRBV29-1 and TRBJ2-3, with D perhaps matching TRBD1 or TRBD2 (5 bases each). The CDR3 is 14 residues long. Germline V gene data show CDR1 as SQVTM and CDR2 as ANQGSEA. The germline V and J ends were trimmed by 4 bases and 6 bases, with 17 bases remaining between them. CDR3 sequence reads: CSVGGTAMGDTQYF. The DNA for the CDR3 is TGCAGCGTTGGGGGGACCGCGATGGGTGATACGCAGTATTTT.

V and J are TRBV28 and TRBJ1-5; a possible D gene is TRBD1 (5 bases). CDR3 length equals 14 residues. The germline CDR1 and CDR2 sequences are MDHEN and SYDVKM. V shed 5 bases and J shed 9 bases, with 17 bases lying between them. The CDR3 DNA reads TGTGCCAGCAGTGGAGCGGGGGAGGTTCGGCCCCAGCATTTT. Translation gives CASSGAGEVRPQHF.

The V and J genes are TRBV10-3 and TRBJ2-5; D ambiguous. Trimming took off 8 bases at V and 7 bases at J, with 8 bases between the two ends. Germline V gene lookup returns CDR1 ENHRY and CDR2 SYGVKD. The CDR3 sequence is 10 residues long. The DNA for the CDR3 is TGTGCCATCGGGTGGCGGACCCAGTACTTC. Translation gives CAIGWRTQYF.

The chain is built from TRBV29-1 and TRBJ2-3; the D gene is possibly TRBD1 (6 bases). The V end lost 3 bases, the J end lost 1 base, and 20 bases lay between the germline ends. Germline V gene sequence: CDR1 SQVTM, CDR2 ANQGSEA. The CDR3 has 17 amino acids. The CDR3 coding sequence is TGCAGCGTTGATAGCAGCGGCGGCAAGGGGGGCACAGATACGCAGTATTTT. This translates into CSVDSSGGKGGTDTQYF.

This chain uses TRBV18 with TRBJ1-2; the match to TRBD1 covers 9 bases. CDR3 size: 14 residues. Germline CDR1 KGHSH, CDR2 LQKENI. The V gene end was trimmed by 2 bases and the J gene end by 4 bases; junction bases not matched to a gene: 2. The CDR3 sequence: CASSPGTGFYGYTF. In DNA, the CDR3 is TGTGCCAGCTCACCAGGGACAGGGTTCTATGGCTACACCTTC.

The chain couples TRBV27 to TRBJ2-3; D is unclear. V was clipped by 5 bases and J by 4 bases, with 13 bases between them. This CDR3 comprises 14 residues. Germline-derived CDR1 and CDR2 are MNHEY and SMNVEV (reference sequence). For the CDR3, the DNA is TGTGCCAGCAGTGTGCTACAGAGCCCAGATACGCAGTATTTT. It specifies CASSVLQSPDTQYF.

V is TRBV5-1 and J is TRBJ2-5, with 9 bases aligning to TRBD1. The V segment lost 5 bases and the J segment 5 bases; nucleotides outside the gene matches: 7. Germline V gene data show CDR1 as SGHRS and CDR2 as YFSETQ. The CDR3 has 14 amino acids. CDR3 nucleotides: TGCGCCAGCAGAGAACAGGGGGCAAGGGAGACCCAGTACTTC. It yields the protein CASREQGARETQYF.

The chain uses TRBV27 and TRBJ2-1; D ambiguous. Per germline, CDR1 MNHEY and CDR2 SMNVEV (reference sequence). Trimming took off 0 bases at V and 0 bases at J, with 6 bases between the two ends. CDR3 length: 15 residues. The CDR3 nucleotides read TGTGCCAGCAGTTTATCGTCGCCCTCCTACAATGAGCAGTTCTTC. Translated: CASSLSSPSYNEQFF.

The chain couples TRBV21-1 to TRBJ2-2. TRBV21-1 is a pseudogene segment. The CDR3 totals 17 residues. DNA for the CDR3: TGTGCCAGCAGCCCGCAGCCCTACTTTCTGAACACCGGGGAGCTGTTTTTT. Amino acid sequence: CASSPQPYFLNTGELFF.

V usage is TRBV7-8 and J usage is TRBJ1-3, with D perhaps TRBD1 (6 bases). This CDR3 region has 17 residues. Germline assignment: CDR1 SGHVS and CDR2 FQNEAQ. Trimming took 1 base from V and 0 from J, leaving 13 bases between them. Here the CDR3 reads CASSLDRLGGSGNTIYF. CDR3 coding DNA: TGTGCCAGCAGCTTAGATCGTCTAGGGGGCTCTGGAAACACCATATATTTT.

The rearrangement joins TRBV6-1 to TRBJ2-1; D possibly uses TRBD1 or TRBD2 (6 bases each). Trimming removed 2 bases from V and 8 bases from J, with 16 bases in between. Germline CDR1 MNHNS, CDR2 SASEGT. The CDR3 loop spans 15 amino acids. Written as DNA, the CDR3 is TGTGCCAGCAGTGAATTCTGGGGGGCGAGCTATGAGCAGTTCTTC. It encodes CASSEFWGASYEQFF.

Points on this clone: At one end, the junction sequence differs from germline, possibly due to a read error. This chain links TRBV28 with TRBJ2-7; D gene uncertain. The CDR3 consists of 13 residues. Per the germline V gene, CDR1 is MDHEN and CDR2 is SYDVKM. The CDR3 bases are TGTGCCAGCAGTTTATGGACCTCCTCCGAGCAGTACTTC. Its protein is CASSLWTSSEQYF.

The table lists this clone with a count of one. The V and J genes are TRBV30 and TRBJ1-2; D is unresolved. V lost 1 base and J lost 5, with 17 bases in between. CDR1 GTSNPN and CDR2 SVGIG come from the germline V gene (reference sequence). There are 15 residues in the CDR3. The CDR3, as DNA: TGTGCCTGGAGTGATCTCGGACCTATAGGATATGGCTACACCTTC. It specifies CAWSDLGPIGYGYTF.

The chain combines TRBV7-9 with TRBJ1-1; D not certain. CDR1 and CDR2 (germline): SEHNR, FQNEAQ (reference sequence). V was shortened by 5 bases and J by 12 bases, with 16 bases between the two germline ends. The CDR3 has 12 amino acids. CDR3 in amino acids: CASSPPGVETFF. CDR3 bases: TGTGCCAGCAGCCCTCCGGGTGTAGAAACTTTCTTT.

The CDR3 loop is CASSILSNWDGYGYTF. CDR3 nucleotide sequence: TGTGCCAGTAGTATTCTCTCTAACTGGGACGGCTATGGCTACACCTTC. The chain employs TRBV19 and TRBJ1-2, with D tentatively TRBD1 (5 bases). The CDR3 length is 16 residues. V was clipped by 3 bases and J by 4 bases, with 18 bases between them. The germline CDR1 and CDR2 sequences are LNHDA and SQIVND (reference sequence).

V usage is TRBV5-1 and J usage is TRBJ1-6, with 9 bases matching TRBD1. The CDR3 length is 15 residues. The germline gives CDR1 SGHRS, CDR2 YFSETQ. The V segment lost 4 bases and the J segment 3 bases; nucleotides outside the gene matches: 2. CDR3 loop: CASSRDRVYNSPLHF. CDR3 sequence (DNA): TGCGCCAGCAGCCGGGACAGGGTCTATAATTCACCCCTCCACTTT. The full variable domain, completed using reference TRBV5-1 and TRBJ1-6, is KAGVTQTPRYLIKTRGQQVTLSCSPISGHRSVSWYQQTPGQGLQFLFEYFSETQRNKGNFPGRFSGRQFSNSRSEMNVSTLELGDSALYLCASSRDRVYNSPLHFGNGTRLTVT.

This clone came up once. The V and J genes are TRBV13 and TRBJ2-1; D might be TRBD1 (5 bases). V was pared by 5 bases and J by 6 bases, with 17 bases between. The CDR3 extends over 15 amino acids. CDR1 PRHDT and CDR2 FYEKMQ come from the germline V gene (reference sequence). The CDR3: CASSIRQRGPNEQFF. In DNA, the CDR3 is TGTGCCAGCAGCATTAGACAAAGGGGTCCCAATGAGCAGTTCTTC.

The V gene is TRBV11-2, the J gene TRBJ1-5; D is unresolved. Germline assignment: CDR1 SGHAT and CDR2 FQNNGV. The CDR3 spans 15 residues. V was trimmed by 6 bases and J by 6 bases, leaving 18 bases between them. This CDR3 reads CASSFGPSAIQPQHF. CDR3 bases: TGTGCCAGCAGTTTCGGACCGAGCGCGATTCAGCCCCAGCATTTT.